The T cell receptor beta chain under discussion was sequenced for a study of T-cell memory formation after mild COVID-19. TCRdb reprocessed the 5' RACE reads with MiXCR, giving one entry per CDR3 protein. Among around 160,000 distinct CDR3 sequences listed, 9.5% to 13% were seen once. The V segment lost 0 bases and the J segment 5 bases; nucleotides outside the gene matches: 4. The germline V gene has CDR1 DFQATT and CDR2 SNEGSKA (reference sequence). This CDR3 comprises 14 residues. The sample holds a few counts of this clonotype. This receptor was taken from a man aged 18 to 30 who had mild COVID-19 (a few samples of this study predate the infection). Cell type and time point are not known. Sequencing was performed on PBMCs or a T cell subset sorted from them (not recorded which). This chain links TRBV20-1 with TRBJ2-5; TRBD2 matches at 9 bases. DNA of the CDR3: TGCAGTGCTAGAGATATGCGGGGGGGCGAGACCCAGTACTTC. Protein product: CSARDMRGGETQYF.